This T cell receptor (beta chain) was documented in a study of lymphopenia after photon versus proton radiotherapy. V gave up 1 base and J gave up 1 base, with 11 bases separating them. Germline loops: CDR1 SGHNT, CDR2 YYREEE (reference sequence). The CDR3 totals 15 residues. Using immunoSEQ multiplex PCR, the repertoire was profiled, and TCRdb retains in-frame clones only, with some absent. The sample yields about 19,000 clones, about 90% seen once. With regard to this clone: Antigen unknown.

Study-level findings and limits: In patients who died, overall survival fell as post-nadir TCR diversity dropped more. After lymphocyte nadir, photon-treated repertoires showed oligoclonal expansion, especially CD8+ Temra.

Sample: peripheral blood, taken from a patient treated with photon-based radiotherapy. This receptor was identified in a man aged 60 to 69 with pancreatic cancer. V is TRBV5-4 and J is TRBJ2-5; D remains unclear. The CDR3 DNA follows: TGTGCCAGCAGCTTGATGGGGAAGACCCAAGAGACCCAGTACTTC. Translated, it gives CASSLMGKTQETQYF.